These T cell receptor beta chains were read from a single sample in a study of a mutant IDH1 vaccine in newly diagnosed glioma. Their specific antigens are unknown. Data came from immunoSEQ multiplex PCR; TCRdb stores just in-frame clones and leaves some out. The sample records around 76,000 clones, more than 80% being singletons. The specimen was PBMCs, collected from a glioma patient whose treatment included an IDH1 peptide vaccine. All receptors come from a woman between 45 and 60 years old with glioma. Each CDR3 is given with its conserved first and last residue. The D gene is left open where the match is weak. Some rows have no size entry. The others give once, few or many, or a class for an expanded clone.

J: TRBJ2-7
size: .
D: TRBD2
V: TRBV10-1
DNA: TGCGCCTTTGAGAGGCTAGCGGGAGGTCCAGGGGAGGAGCAGTACTTC
CDR3: CAFERLAGGPGEEQYF

J: TRBJ2-7
size: .
D: TRBD2
V: TRBV27
DNA: TGTGCCAGCAGCCAGCGGGGCTCCTACGAGCAGTACTTC
CDR3: CASSQRGSYEQYF

J: TRBJ2-1
size: once
D: .
V: TRBV14
DNA: TGTGCCAGCAGCCAAATGACTAGTTACTACAATGAGCAGTTCTTC
CDR3: CASSQMTSYYNEQFF

J: TRBJ2-1
size: .
D: TRBD2
V: TRBV7-9
DNA: TGTGCCAGCAGCTTAGAGGTAGCGGGGTACAATGAGCAGTTCTTC
CDR3: CASSLEVAGYNEQFF

J: TRBJ2-2
size: .
D: TRBD1
V: TRBV7-2
DNA: TGTGCCAGCAGCCGCGCCGGGACAGGGTACACCGGGGAGCTGTTTTTT
CDR3: CASSRAGTGYTGELFF

J: TRBJ2-3
size: .
D: .
V: TRBV14
DNA: TGTGCCAGCAGCCCCTCACTAAGGCCCACAGATACGCAGTATTTT
CDR3: CASSPSLRPTDTQYF

J: TRBJ2-2
size: .
D: .
V: TRBV19
DNA: TGTGCCAGTAGCCGTGACAGGGGAGGGGCCGGGGAGCTGTTTTTT
CDR3: CASSRDRGGAGELFF

J: TRBJ1-1
size: .
D: TRBD1
V: TRBV4-2
DNA: TGTGCCAGCAGCCAAGATGCAGGACAGGGGAACACTGAAGCTTTCTTT
CDR3: CASSQDAGQGNTEAFF

J: TRBJ2-2
size: .
D: TRBD2
V: TRBV7-8
DNA: TGTGCCAGCAGCTTAGGAAGGGGCCTAGCGGGACGTCAAAGCGGGGAGCTGTTTTTT
CDR3: CASSLGRGLAGRQSGELFF

J: TRBJ2-7
size: .
D: .
V: TRBV7-9
DNA: TGTGCCAGCAGCTCCGGGACTGCCCTCTCCTACGAGCAGTACTTC
CDR3: CASSSGTALSYEQYF

J: TRBJ2-2
size: .
D: TRBD1
V: TRBV5-6
DNA: TGTGCCAGCAAGGGGACAGTCCGGGCTGGGGAGCTGTTTTTT
CDR3: CASKGTVRAGELFF

J: TRBJ1-2
size: .
D: TRBD1
V: TRBV10-3
DNA: TGTGCCATCAGGGGGGACAGGGGACAGTGGGACTATGGCTACACCTTC
CDR3: CAIRGDRGQWDYGYTF

J: TRBJ1-1
size: .
D: .
V: TRBV19
DNA: TGTGCCAGTAGTATTGTGAGGGGGGTGTTCACTGAAGCTTTCTTT
CDR3: CASSIVRGVFTEAFF

J: TRBJ1-4
size: .
D: TRBD1
V: TRBV6-6
DNA: TGTGCCAGCAGTGGAGAGAACAGGGGTAATAATGAAAAACTGTTTTTT
CDR3: CASSGENRGNNEKLFF

J: TRBJ2-1
size: once
D: .
V: TRBV27
DNA: TGTGCCAGCAGAGCTAAGGTTGGCGCACCCCGACCTGGGAATGAGCAGTTCTTC
CDR3: CASRAKVGAPRPGNEQFF

J: TRBJ2-5
size: few
D: TRBD2
V: TRBV7-9
DNA: TGTGCCAGCAGCCCTAGCGGGAGGGCGTACCAAGAGACCCAGTACTTC
CDR3: CASSPSGRAYQETQYF

J: TRBJ2-3
size: .
D: TRBD1
V: TRBV5-1
DNA: TGCGCCAGCGGGACAGGAATCACAGATACGCAGTATTTT
CDR3: CASGTGITDTQYF

J: TRBJ2-5
size: .
D: .
V: TRBV7-3
DNA: TGTGCCAGCAGCTTAAACGGTTACCAAGAGACCCAGTACTTC
CDR3: CASSLNGYQETQYF

J: TRBJ2-5
size: few
D: .
V: TRBV6-5
DNA: TGTGCCAGCAGCCCCGATGGAGGGGGGAAAGAGACCCAGTACTTC
CDR3: CASSPDGGGKETQYF

J: TRBJ2-7
size: .
D: TRBD2
V: TRBV30
DNA: TGTGCCGGGGGACTAGCGGGAGTGGGGCAGTACTTC
CDR3: CAGGLAGVGQYF

J: TRBJ2-1
size: .
D: TRBD1
V: TRBV19
DNA: TGTGCCAGTAGTGGCGGGACAGGGGGCAGCAACAATGAGCAGTTCTTC
CDR3: CASSGGTGGSNNEQFF

J: TRBJ2-5
size: .
D: TRBD2
V: TRBV11-3
DNA: TGTGCCAGCAGCTTAGGAGCGGGGCTAGCGGAGACCCATGGAGAGACCCAGTACTTC
CDR3: CASSLGAGLAETHGETQYF

J: TRBJ1-4
size: .
D: .
V: TRBV5-6
DNA: TGTGCCAGCAGCACATTTCGGACCGCCGTGAATGAAAAACTGTTTTTT
CDR3: CASSTFRTAVNEKLFF

J: TRBJ1-1
size: .
D: .
V: TRBV6-6
DNA: TGTGCCAGCAGTAAGACCTTACTCAACAGAGCTTTCTTT
CDR3: CASSKTLLNRAFF

J: TRBJ2-1
size: once
D: .
V: TRBV7-3
DNA: TGTGCCAGCAGCACAATCGGTCGGGCAGCTTACAATGAGCAGTTCTTC
CDR3: CASSTIGRAAYNEQFF

J: TRBJ2-7
size: .
D: .
V: TRBV28
DNA: TGTGCCAGCAGTTTTTCGGGACAACCCTACGAGCAGTACTTC
CDR3: CASSFSGQPYEQYF

J: TRBJ2-7
size: once
D: .
V: TRBV6-1
DNA: TGTGCCAGCAGTGGACCAGGACGCTTAAGCTCCTACGAGCAGTACTTC
CDR3: CASSGPGRLSSYEQYF

J: TRBJ2-6
size: .
D: TRBD2
V: TRBV5-1
DNA: TGCGCCAGCAGCCCCGGGCGGGAGGGGCGGGATGGGGCCAACGTCCTGACTTTC
CDR3: CASSPGREGRDGANVLTF

J: TRBJ2-1
size: few
D: TRBD1
V: TRBV7-9
DNA: TGTGCCAGCAGCCCCCCATTTAGGCACAGGGGGATCTACAATGAGCAGTTCTTC
CDR3: CASSPPFRHRGIYNEQFF

J: TRBJ2-7
size: .
D: TRBD2
V: TRBV30
DNA: TGTGCCTGGAGAATACTAGCGGGAGAACTCTACGAGCAGTACTTC
CDR3: CAWRILAGELYEQYF

J: TRBJ2-7
size: .
D: .
V: TRBV2
DNA: TGTGCCAGCCAGGAGGGCCTAAGCTCCTACGAGCAGTACTTC
CDR3: CASQEGLSSYEQYF

J: TRBJ2-7
size: .
D: TRBD2
V: TRBV5-4
DNA: TGTGCCAGCAGCTTGGGAGGACTAGCGGGATCCTACGAGCAGTACTTC
CDR3: CASSLGGLAGSYEQYF

J: TRBJ2-5
size: .
D: TRBD1
V: TRBV7-7
DNA: TGTGCTAGCAGCCCGACAGGGGCAGCAGAGACCCAGTACTTC
CDR3: CASSPTGAAETQYF

J: TRBJ2-1
size: .
D: TRBD2
V: TRBV19
DNA: TGTGCCAGTAGTACCAGCGGGAGGAATGAGCAGTTCTTC
CDR3: CASSTSGRNEQFF

J: TRBJ2-4
size: .
D: .
V: TRBV11-2
DNA: TGTGCCAGCAGCTTAGATTACGCCAAAAACATTCAGTACTTC
CDR3: CASSLDYAKNIQYF

J: TRBJ2-7
size: .
D: .
V: TRBV5-6
DNA: TGTGCCAGCAGCTTGAGTCTGATACCCTACGAGCAGTACTTC
CDR3: CASSLSLIPYEQYF

J: TRBJ2-2
size: .
D: .
V: TRBV5-1
DNA: TGCGCCAGCAGCTTGTTACCAGCTTTTAACACCGGGGAGCTGTTTTTT
CDR3: CASSLLPAFNTGELFF

J: TRBJ2-5
size: .
D: .
V: TRBV18
DNA: TGTGCCAGCTCAGATCCCTGGGGAATGGCGACCCAGTACTTC
CDR3: CASSDPWGMATQYF

J: TRBJ2-3
size: .
D: TRBD2
V: TRBV27
DNA: TGTGCCAGCAGCCCTAGCGGGAGGGCTGTATATACGCAGTATTTT
CDR3: CASSPSGRAVYTQYF

J: TRBJ2-1
size: .
D: .
V: TRBV19
DNA: TGTGCTTCGGGGCGGGAACCCTCCTACAATGAGCAGTTCTTC
CDR3: CASGREPSYNEQFF

J: TRBJ2-5
size: once
D: TRBD1
V: TRBV19
DNA: TGTGCCAGTAGTTCAAGGACAGGGGCCAACACTTTCCAAGAGACCCAGTACTTC
CDR3: CASSSRTGANTFQETQYF

J: TRBJ2-2
size: .
D: TRBD2
V: TRBV5-1
DNA: TGCGCCAGCAGCCCGGGGGGGAGGCCCGGGGAGCTGTTTTTT
CDR3: CASSPGGRPGELFF

J: TRBJ1-5
size: .
D: .
V: TRBV9
DNA: TGTGCCAGCAGCGTAGGTAACCTGGATCAGCCCCAGCATTTT
CDR3: CASSVGNLDQPQHF

J: TRBJ1-1
size: once
D: .
V: TRBV5-1
DNA: TGCGCCAGCAGCTTGAGACTCAACACTGAAGCTTTCTTT
CDR3: CASSLRLNTEAFF

J: TRBJ2-5
size: .
D: .
V: TRBV6-6
DNA: TGTGCCAGCAGTGAGCAAGAGACCCAGTACTTC
CDR3: CASSEQETQYF

J: TRBJ1-5
size: once
D: .
V: TRBV5-4
DNA: TGTGCCAGCAGCTTGGCAGGGAATCAGCCCCAGCATTTT
CDR3: CASSLAGNQPQHF

J: TRBJ1-5
size: .
D: .
V: TRBV5-1
DNA: TGCGCCAGCAGCTTGGAGGCACCCTCGGGAGACCAGCCCCAGCATTTT
CDR3: CASSLEAPSGDQPQHF

J: TRBJ2-1
size: once
D: TRBD1
V: TRBV6-5
DNA: TGTGCCAGCAGTTTGGGACAGGGGAGTGAGCAGTTCTTC
CDR3: CASSLGQGSEQFF

J: TRBJ2-1
size: .
D: TRBD2
V: TRBV5-6
DNA: TGTGCCAGCAGCCCCGGGACTAGCTCCTACAATGAGCAGTTCTTC
CDR3: CASSPGTSSYNEQFF

J: TRBJ2-2
size: few
D: TRBD2
V: TRBV7-6
DNA: TGTGCCAGCAGCCTAGGGACTACCCTTTCTAGCGGGGAGCTGTTTTTT
CDR3: CASSLGTTLSSGELFF

J: TRBJ1-4
size: .
D: .
V: TRBV10-3
DNA: TGTGCCATCAGTGAGTCTGGGCGGGATGAAAAACTGTTTTTT
CDR3: CAISESGRDEKLFF

J: TRBJ2-5
size: .
D: .
V: TRBV4-1
DNA: TGCGCCAGCAGCCAAGGGTACGGGAGCGACGAGACCCAGTACTTC
CDR3: CASSQGYGSDETQYF

J: TRBJ2-1
size: .
D: .
V: TRBV14
DNA: TGTGCCAGCAGCCACGTATCGGTTCCTTATTACAATGAGCAGTTCTTC
CDR3: CASSHVSVPYYNEQFF